This T cell receptor (beta chain) is drawn from a study of blood T cell repertoires in COVID-19. The CDR3 runs to 17 residues. In germline, CDR1 is SGHKS, CDR2 YYEKEE (reference sequence). V was clipped by 0 bases and J by 4 bases; unmatched bases: 9. Profiled with immunoSEQ multiplex PCR; TCRdb holds only in-frame clones, not every one. Of 310,000 or so clones listed, 80% to 90% were seen once; the top ten hold around 9.3%. Two consecutive negative NP/OP PCR tests, clearance, or resolved symptoms defined Cohort 3 recovery. This receptor was taken from a woman aged 18-29 years who had recovered from COVID-19. V gene TRBV5-5 combines with J gene TRBJ2-2; 7 bases agree with TRBD1. The material sequenced was PBMCs or T cells enriched from blood (not recorded which). CDR3: CASSLAPIQGPTGELFF. The CDR3 nucleotides read TGTGCCAGCAGCTTGGCCCCGATACAGGGGCCCACCGGGGAGCTGTTTTTT.